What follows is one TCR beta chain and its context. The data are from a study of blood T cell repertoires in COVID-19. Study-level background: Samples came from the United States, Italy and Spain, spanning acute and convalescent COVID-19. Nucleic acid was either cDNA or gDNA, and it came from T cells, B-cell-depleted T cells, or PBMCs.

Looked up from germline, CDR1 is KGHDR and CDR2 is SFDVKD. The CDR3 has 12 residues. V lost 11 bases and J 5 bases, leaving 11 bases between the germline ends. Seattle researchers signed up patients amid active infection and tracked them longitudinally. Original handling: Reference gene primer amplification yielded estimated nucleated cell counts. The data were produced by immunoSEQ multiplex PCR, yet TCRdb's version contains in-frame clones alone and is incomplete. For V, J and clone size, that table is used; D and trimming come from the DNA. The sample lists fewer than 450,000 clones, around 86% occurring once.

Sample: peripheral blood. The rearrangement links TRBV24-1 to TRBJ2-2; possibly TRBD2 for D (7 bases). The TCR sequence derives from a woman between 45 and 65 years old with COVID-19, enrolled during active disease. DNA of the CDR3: TGTGCCAAAGGGGGGGGGACCGGGGAGCTGTTTTTT. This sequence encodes CAKGGGTGELFF.